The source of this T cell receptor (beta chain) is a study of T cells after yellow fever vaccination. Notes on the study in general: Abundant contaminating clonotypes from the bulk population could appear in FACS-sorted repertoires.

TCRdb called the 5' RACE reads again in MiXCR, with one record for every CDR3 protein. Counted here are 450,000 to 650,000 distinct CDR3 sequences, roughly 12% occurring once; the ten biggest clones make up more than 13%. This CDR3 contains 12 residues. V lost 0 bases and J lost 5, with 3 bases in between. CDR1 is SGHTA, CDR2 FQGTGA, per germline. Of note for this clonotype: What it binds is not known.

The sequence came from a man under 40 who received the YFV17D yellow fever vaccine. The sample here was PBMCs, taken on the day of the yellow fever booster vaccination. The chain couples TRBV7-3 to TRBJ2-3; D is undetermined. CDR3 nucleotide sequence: TGTGCCAGCAGCTTAACCCAAGATACGCAGTATTTT. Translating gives CASSLTQDTQYF.